The entry below describes one T cell receptor (beta chain). As yet, its antigen is unknown. Constant-segment primers and 5'RACE yielded cDNA libraries for TCR alpha and TCR beta, each carrying sample barcodes and UMIs. Using its own MiXCR run on the 5' RACE reads, TCRdb lists one record per CDR3 protein. The data hold fewer than 650,000 distinct CDR3 sequences, with roughly a sixth observed a single time. The data were taken from a study of T-cell memory formation after mild COVID-19. Study details: The two donors had largely donor-specific TCR clusters.

Whole-study findings and limits: Clones that contracted clustered mainly in CM and EM if CD4+ and in EMRA if CD8+. There were some responding clones in pre-infection memory, which suggested that cross-reactive memory had joined.

Sequencing was performed on PBMCs or a T cell subset sorted from them (not recorded which). This TCR was recovered from an adult woman who had mild COVID-19 (a few samples of this study predate the infection). Cell type and time point are not known.

The CDR3 coding sequence is TGTGCCAGCAGCTTACAGGGGGCAGGGAATGAGCAGTTCTTC. Translated: CASSLQGAGNEQFF. The V and J genes are TRBV7-3 and TRBJ2-1; 8 bases fit TRBD1. V was clipped by 2 bases and J by 7 bases; unmatched bases: 4. Germline assignment: CDR1 SGHTA and CDR2 FQGTGA. The CDR3 totals 14 residues.